This T cell receptor (beta chain) emerged from a study of OX40 agonist ivuxolimab in advanced cancers. Study overall: A diagnosis of hepatocellular carcinoma, melanoma, renal cell or head and neck cancer was present in dose-escalation patients. Study-wide results and limits: On average, a greater number of expanded clones characterised CD8+ T cells relative to CD4+.

This table comes from immunoSEQ multiplex PCR, and its TCRdb copy is limited to in-frame clones, with some not included. Here the sample spans about 69,000 clones, just over 90% being singletons. CDR1 and CDR2 from the germline V gene are SGHTA and FQGTGA. Trimming left V 8 bases short and J 1 base short, with 15 bases between. This CDR3 has 15 amino acids. In the case of this clone: Its cognate antigen is unknown.

This TCR derives from an adult with an advanced solid tumor such as melanoma, head and neck, liver or kidney cancer. The source material was CD4+ or CD8+ T cells sorted from blood, sampled in a trial of the OX40 agonist ivuxolimab. The chain recombines TRBV7-3 with TRBJ2-1; D is possibly TRBD2 (6 bases). The CDR3 loop reads CASGSGGKSYNEQFF. The CDR3 coding sequence is TGTGCCAGCGGATCAGGAGGGAAGTCCTACAATGAGCAGTTCTTC.